The clone carrying this T cell receptor (beta chain) turned up a few times. Method: immunoSEQ multiplex PCR; TCRdb's copy keeps in-frame clones and lacks some. The sample lists 200,000 to 250,000 clones; about 81% were seen once. This sample is drawn from a study of blood T cell repertoires in COVID-19. About the research overall: Spain, Italy and the United States supplied samples that represented acute and convalescent COVID-19. Sources were T cells, B-cell-depleted T cells, or PBMCs; the material itself was cDNA or gDNA.

The sequenced material came from peripheral blood. The TCR comes from an elderly woman with COVID-19, enrolled during active disease.

CDR3 sequence: CSVARGRDTEAFF. The DNA for the CDR3 is TGCAGCGTTGCCAGGGGGCGAGACACTGAAGCTTTCTTT. This sequence joins TRBV29-1 and TRBJ1-1, with 8 bases lining up with TRBD1. Trimming at V came to 4 bases and at J to 3 bases, leaving 4 bases not matched to a gene. The CDR3 has 13 amino acids. Germline V lookup: CDR1 SQVTM, CDR2 ANQGSEA.